Presented here are 17 T cell receptor beta chains from one specimen sequenced in a study of vaccination and CD4 T cells after COVID-19. No antigen is known for these receptors. The Oncomine TCR Beta short-read assay sequenced DNA from cultured CD4+ T cells. Via MiXCR, TCRdb re-called the PCR reads, giving one row per CDR3 protein. The table lists approximately 16,000 distinct CDR3 sequences, 21% of them singletons. Regarding treatment: approximately 9-day PBMC culture with coronavirus spike peptide pools or control peptides (ViraFEST assay). The input for sequencing was CD4+ T cells from blood, cultured in vitro, taken before SARS-CoV-2 vaccination. Receptors originate from a human donor who received a COVID-19 vaccine.

A remark on this clonotype: A read error may account for a junction end that differs from germline. The V and J genes are TRBV6-1 and TRBJ2-7; 8 bases match TRBD2. The CDR3 loop spans 11 amino acids. Germline lookup yields CDR1 MNHNS and CDR2 SASEGT. CDR3 bases: TGTGCCAGCAGTGTGGGATCTAGCGGGCTTTTC. This gives the protein CASSVGSSGLF.

Within the sample, this clonotype is medium-sized (0.01 to 0.1%). The V and J genes are TRBV6-5 and TRBJ1-6; weak D call: TRBD1 (5 bases). Between the trimmed V and J ends, which lost 4 bases and 2 bases, there was a span of 12 bases. The CDR3 is 16 residues long. CDR1 MNHEY and CDR2 SVGAGI come from the germline V gene. CDR3: CASSFRPGPYNSPLHF. The CDR3, as DNA: TGTGCCAGCAGTTTTCGCCCGGGGCCCTATAATTCACCCCTCCACTTT.

The rearrangement uses TRBV2 and TRBJ1-1, with no clear D. The CDR3 is 14 residues long. The germline V gene encodes CDR1 SNHLY and CDR2 FYNNEI. Trimming cost V 5 bases and J 1 base, with 11 bases left between them. The CDR3 loop is CASSLQLRNTEAFF. CDR3 bases: TGTGCCAGCAGTCTACAGCTCCGGAACACTGAAGCTTTCTTT. The full variable domain, with the rest looked up from reference TRBV2 and TRBJ1-1, is EPEVTQTPSHQVTQMGQEVILRCVPISNHLYFYWYRQILGQKVEFLVSFYNNEISEKSEIFDDQFSVERPDGSNFTLKIRSTKLEDSAMYFCASSLQLRNTEAFFGQGTRLTVV.

Relative to its sample, this clonotype is medium-sized. The V gene is TRBV20-1, the J gene TRBJ1-1; D possibly corresponds to TRBD1 (5 bases). The germline V gene encodes CDR1 DFQATT and CDR2 SNEGSKA (reference sequence). The V gene lost 1 base and the J gene lost 5 bases, with 11 bases spanning the gap. The CDR3 covers 13 residues. In DNA, the CDR3 is TGCAGTGCTAGAGGTGGGGGAAGGACTGAAGCTTTCTTT. Its protein is CSARGGGRTEAFF.

The V call is TRBV30, the J call TRBJ2-2; 7 positions agree with TRBD1. Germline V gives CDR1 GTSNPN, CDR2 SVGIG (reference sequence). The CDR3 runs 16 residues. V shed 0 bases and J 4 bases; nucleotides not matched to a gene: 8. CDR3 sequence reads: CAWSVIGGGGTGELFF. In DNA, the CDR3 is TGTGCCTGGAGTGTAATAGGGGGCGGAGGCACCGGGGAGCTGTTTTTT.

V and J are TRBV15 and TRBJ1-5; perhaps TRBD1 as D (6 bases). CDR3 length equals 15 residues. Germline V gene data show CDR1 as LNHNV and CDR2 as YYDKDF (reference sequence). Trimming took off 1 base at V and 5 bases at J, with 12 bases between the two ends. The CDR3 loop reads CATSRGEGGYQPQHF. The CDR3 DNA sequence: TGTGCCACCAGCAGAGGGGAAGGGGGTTATCAGCCCCAGCATTTT.

The rearrangement links TRBV30 to TRBJ1-4, with a possible D match to TRBD1 (6 bases). This CDR3 region has 13 residues. V lost 3 bases, J lost 4 bases, and 9 bases lay in between. CDR1 is GTSNPN, CDR2 SVGIG, per germline (reference sequence). CDR3 sequence: CAWSSQGNEKLFF. In DNA form, the CDR3 reads TGTGCCTGGAGCTCACAGGGTAATGAAAAACTGTTTTTT.

The rearrangement links TRBV5-4 to TRBJ2-6, with TRBD1 matching over 11 bases. The CDR3 contains 19 residues. Germline CDR1 SGHNT, CDR2 YYREEE (reference sequence). The V segment lost 4 bases and the J segment 0 bases; nucleotides outside the gene matches: 9. For the CDR3, the DNA is TGTGCCAGCAGCATCGGTCGGGACAGGGGGACCTCTGGGGCCAACGTCCTGACTTTC. Protein product: CASSIGRDRGTSGANVLTF.

This clonotype was counted a few times. The J gene is TRBJ1-1, the V gene TRBV18; 7 nucleotides line up with TRBD1. The germline V gene encodes CDR1 KGHSH and CDR2 LQKENI. V was clipped by 4 bases and J by 0 bases; unmatched bases: 5. The CDR3 contains 15 residues. The CDR3 spells CASSLRTGMNTEAFF. CDR3 nucleotides: TGTGCCAGCTCACTTCGGACAGGCATGAACACTGAAGCTTTCTTT.

This rearrangement joins TRBV5-1 to TRBJ2-1; 8 nucleotides line up with TRBD2. There are 16 residues in the CDR3. Germline V CDR1 and CDR2: SGHRS, YFSETQ. J gave up 0 bases and V 1 base, and 3 bases lay outside the gene matches. The CDR3 protein is CASSLFGTSSYNEQFF. In DNA form, the CDR3 reads TGCGCCAGCAGCTTGTTTGGGACTAGCTCCTACAATGAGCAGTTCTTC.

There are a few counts of this clonotype. V gene TRBV19 combines with J gene TRBJ1-2; 7 bases match TRBD1. The J segment lost 7 bases and the V segment lost 7 bases, leaving 9 bases of the junction unmatched. CDR1 LNHDA and CDR2 SQIVND come from the germline V gene (reference sequence). The CDR3 is 13 residues long. The CDR3 region has the DNA TGTGCCAGTACCCGGACAGGCAAGGGTGGCTACACCTTC. Translated, it gives CASTRTGKGGYTF.

There are a few counts of this clonotype. CDR3 nucleotides: TGTGCCAGTAGTATCGATCGGGGGAACAACGTGGCCCAGCATTTT. This encodes CASSIDRGNNVAQHF. V is TRBV19 and J is TRBJ1-5; the D gene is possibly TRBD1 (5 bases). The ends were cut back, 3 bases at V and 11 bases at J, with 20 bases in the middle. The germline gives CDR1 LNHDA, CDR2 SQIVND (reference sequence). The CDR3 has 15 residues.

This CDR3 is CASGMGAGTEAFF. CDR3 DNA sequence: TGTGCCAGCGGGATGGGTGCAGGCACTGAAGCTTTCTTT. The chain employs TRBV10-3 and TRBJ1-1, with D unclear. The germline V gene has CDR1 ENHRY and CDR2 SYGVKD. The germline V and J ends were trimmed by 10 bases and 4 bases, with 16 bases remaining between them. This CDR3 has 13 residues.

This clonotype came up a few times. The CDR3 region is CAWAEGVYNEQFF. CDR3 DNA: TGTGCCTGGGCGGAAGGAGTATACAATGAGCAGTTCTTC. This chain joins TRBV30 and TRBJ2-1, with D uncertain. From germline, CDR1 is GTSNPN and CDR2 SVGIG (reference sequence). The CDR3 contains 13 residues. V was cut by 5 bases and J by 4 bases, with 12 bases left in between.

The chain carries TRBV7-3 and TRBJ2-5; possible D gene TRBD2, 5 bases. This CDR3 region has 13 residues. Trimming left V 3 bases short and J 2 bases short, with 7 bases between. The germline V gene encodes CDR1 SGHTA and CDR2 FQGTGA. CDR3 protein: CASSFGVQETQYF. For the CDR3, the DNA is TGTGCCAGCAGCTTCGGGGTACAAGAGACCCAGTACTTC.

This clonotype was seen only a few times. V gene TRBV5-4 combines with J gene TRBJ1-2; possible D gene TRBD1, 6 bases. The CDR3 is 13 residues long. Looked up from germline, CDR1 is SGHNT and CDR2 is YYREEE (reference sequence). V lost 0 bases, J lost 6 bases, and 9 bases lay in between. In nucleotides, the CDR3 is TGTGCCAGCAGCTTGGTGACAGGTGATGGCTACACCTTC. Protein product: CASSLVTGDGYTF.

This clonotype was picked up a small number of times. The J gene is TRBJ1-2, the V gene TRBV6-1, with D maybe TRBD1 (5 bases). With 1 base removed from V and 7 bases from J, the gap between germline ends came to 7 bases. The CDR3 has 12 residues. Germline V gene data show CDR1 as MNHNS and CDR2 as SASEGT. The CDR3 here is CASSEGGVGYTF. The DNA for the CDR3 is TGTGCCAGCAGTGAAGGAGGGGTTGGCTACACCTTC.